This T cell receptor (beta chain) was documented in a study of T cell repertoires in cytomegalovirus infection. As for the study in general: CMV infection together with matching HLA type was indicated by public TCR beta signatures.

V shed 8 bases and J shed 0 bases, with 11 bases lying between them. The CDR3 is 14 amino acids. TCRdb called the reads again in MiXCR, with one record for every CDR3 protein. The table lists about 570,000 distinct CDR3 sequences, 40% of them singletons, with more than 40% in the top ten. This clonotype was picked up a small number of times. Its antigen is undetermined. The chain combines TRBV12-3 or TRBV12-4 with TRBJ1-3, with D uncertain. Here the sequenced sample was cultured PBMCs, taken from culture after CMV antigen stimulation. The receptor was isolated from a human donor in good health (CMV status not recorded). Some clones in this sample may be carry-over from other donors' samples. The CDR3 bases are TGTGCCAGCCGAGAACGACCCTCTGGAAACACCATATATTTT. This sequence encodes CASRERPSGNTIYF.